Listed here are 31 T cell receptor beta chains from one sample, sequenced in a study of PD-L1 blockade in urothelial cancer. The time point was: peripheral blood 6 weeks after treatment start. Using immunoSEQ multiplex PCR, the repertoire was profiled, and TCRdb retains in-frame clones only, with some absent. Here the sample spans tens of thousands of clones, about 91% being singletons. The sample was PBMCs, taken around atezolizumab (anti-PD-L1) treatment. The source of these receptors is a woman older than 75 with urothelial cancer.

The V and J genes are TRBV6-5 and TRBJ2-3, with 7 bases identical to TRBD2. Looked up from germline, CDR1 is MNHEY and CDR2 is SVGAGI. The CDR3 consists of 15 residues. V was clipped by 6 bases and J by 2 bases; unmatched bases: 8. DNA for the CDR3: TGTGCCAGCAGCCTGGGCGGGAGTCTCACAGATACGCAGTATTTT. It specifies CASSLGGSLTDTQYF.

The chain carries TRBV10-3 and TRBJ2-5; a weak D match, TRBD1 (5 bases). CDR1 ENHRY and CDR2 SYGVKD come from the germline V gene. The CDR3 loop spans 13 amino acids. V lost 10 bases, J lost 4 bases, and 16 bases lay in between. DNA for the CDR3: TGTGCCACCCTTCCTACTGGGGCAGAGACCCAGTACTTC. It translates to CATLPTGAETQYF.

This clone was observed a single time. The CDR3 DNA is TGTGCCAGCAGTTTGACAGGGGGCTGGGGAGAGACCCAGTACTTC. Protein: CASSLTGGWGETQYF. The chain is built from TRBV27 and TRBJ2-5, with 10 bases lining up with TRBD1. The CDR3 totals 15 residues. In germline, CDR1 is MNHEY, CDR2 SMNVEV (reference sequence). Trimming at V came to 3 bases and at J to 4 bases, leaving 5 bases not matched to a gene.

J is TRBJ2-7 and V is TRBV15; a possible D gene is TRBD1 (5 bases). Trimming removed 0 bases from V and 3 bases from J, with 15 bases in between. The germline CDR1 and CDR2 sequences are LNHNV and YYDKDF (reference sequence). CDR3 length: 16 residues. In nucleotides, the CDR3 is TGTGCCACCAGCAGAGATCAGGGTGTGGCGATCTACGAGCAGTACTTC. Its translation: CATSRDQGVAIYEQYF.

CDR3 protein: CAISEDGAGPQHF. CDR3 coding DNA: TGTGCCATCAGTGAAGACGGTGCGGGGCCCCAGCATTTT. V usage is TRBV10-3 and J usage is TRBJ1-5, with unresolved D. This CDR3 spans 13 amino acids. Germline V gene data show CDR1 as ENHRY and CDR2 as SYGVKD. Trimming left V 3 bases short and J 9 bases short, with 12 bases between.

The genes are TRBV19 and TRBJ2-7; 9 bases line up with TRBD2. CDR3 size: 15 residues. V lost 3 bases, J lost 0 bases, and 3 bases stayed unmatched. CDR1 and CDR2 from the germline V gene are LNHDA and SQIVND (reference sequence). Here the CDR3 DNA reads TGTGCCAGTAGTATGGCTAGCGGGGCCTCCTACGAGCAGTACTTC. Translated, it gives CASSMASGASYEQYF. The whole variable domain, remainder taken from reference TRBV19 and TRBJ2-7, is DGGITQSPKYLFRKEGQNVTLSCEQNLNHDAMYWYRQDPGQGLRLIYYSQIVNDFQKGDIAEGYSVSREKKESFPLTVTSAQKNPTAFYLCASSMASGASYEQYFGPGTRLTVT.

The genes are TRBV5-1 and TRBJ2-2; TRBD2 agrees at 14 bases. Per the germline V gene, CDR1 is SGHRS and CDR2 is YFSETQ. J was trimmed by 5 bases and V by 4 bases; bases with no gene match: 7. The CDR3 extends over 17 amino acids. The CDR3 nucleotides are TGCGCCAGCAGCCCGGGACTAGCGGGAGTGGAGACCGGGGAGCTGTTTTTT. Amino acid sequence: CASSPGLAGVETGELFF.

The genes are TRBV5-1 and TRBJ2-5; 11 positions agree with TRBD2. The V and J ends lost 2 bases and 5 bases, in that order; junction bases with no gene match: 8. Germline assignment: CDR1 SGHRS and CDR2 YFSETQ. This CDR3 comprises 16 residues. The CDR3 DNA follows: TGCGCCAGCAGCTTCGGTAGCGGGAGGGTTGACGAGACCCAGTACTTC. This gives the protein CASSFGSGRVDETQYF.

The rearrangement joins TRBV10-3 to TRBJ1-2, with TRBD1 identical over 9 bases. Unmatched junction bases numbered 4, after V lost 5 bases and J lost 6 bases. This CDR3 has 13 residues. From germline, CDR1 is ENHRY and CDR2 SYGVKD. The CDR3 DNA is TGTGCCATCAGTCAACGGACAGGGGATGGCTACACCTTC. Its protein product is CAISQRTGDGYTF.

This clone came up once. The chain employs TRBV6-1 and TRBJ2-1; D may be TRBD1 (5 bases). The CDR3 is 15 amino acids. The germline gives CDR1 MNHNS, CDR2 SASEGT. V shed 3 bases and J shed 4 bases, with 13 bases lying between them. This chain's CDR3 is CASSDQGQLYNEQFF. DNA of the CDR3: TGTGCCAGCAGTGATCAGGGCCAACTTTACAATGAGCAGTTCTTC.

This rearrangement joins TRBV19 to TRBJ2-5; 10 positions agree with TRBD2. The germline CDR1 and CDR2 sequences are LNHDA and SQIVND (reference sequence). Germline trimming cut 3 bases from V and 1 base from J; bases unmatched to any gene: 5. The CDR3 contains 16 residues. The DNA of the CDR3 is TGTGCCAGTAGTATGAATCTAGCGGGGGCCCAAGAGACCCAGTACTTC. Translation gives CASSMNLAGAQETQYF.

The V call is TRBV27, the J call TRBJ2-1; TRBD2 matches at 8 bases. This CDR3 is built from 16 residues. CDR1 and CDR2 (germline): MNHEY, SMNVEV (reference sequence). Trimming cost V 4 bases and J 7 bases; bases outside gene matches: 12. Written as DNA, the CDR3 is TGTGCCAGCAGTTCCCCTCTAGCGGGCCTTACAAATGAGCAGTTCTTC. It yields the protein CASSSPLAGLTNEQFF.

The chain combines TRBV5-8 with TRBJ1-2; possible D gene TRBD1, 6 bases. The CDR3 has 15 residues. Between the trimmed V and J ends, which lost 4 bases and 3 bases, there was a span of 16 bases. The germline V gene encodes CDR1 SGHTS and CDR2 YDEGEE. The CDR3 loop reads CASSGLGDTDYGYTF. The CDR3 DNA reads TGTGCCAGCAGCGGTCTAGGGGACACTGACTATGGCTACACCTTC. The whole variable domain, filled in from reference TRBV5-8 and TRBJ1-2, reads EAGVTQSPTHLIKTRGQQATLRCSPISGHTSVYWYQQALGLGLQFLLWYDEGEERNRGNFPPRFSGRQFPNYSSELNVNALELEDSALYLCASSGLGDTDYGYTFGSGTRLTVV.

The genes are TRBV28 and TRBJ2-1; D gene uncertain. The CDR3 has 12 amino acids. Trimming cost V 3 bases and J 7 bases, with 7 bases left between them. The germline V gene has CDR1 MDHEN and CDR2 SYDVKM. The CDR3 nucleotides are TGTGCCAGCAGTTTGAGGATGAATGAGCAGTTCTTC. Translating it yields CASSLRMNEQFF.

J is TRBJ1-3 and V is TRBV19; possibly TRBD1 for D (5 bases). Trimming took 9 bases from V and 0 from J, leaving 12 bases between them. The length of the CDR3 is 14 residues. Germline V lookup: CDR1 LNHDA, CDR2 SQIVND (reference sequence). Here the CDR3 reads CASWRGSSGNTIYF. The DNA of the CDR3 is TGTGCCAGCTGGCGGGGGAGCTCTGGAAACACCATATATTTT.

This clone showed up just once. This chain uses TRBV4-2 with TRBJ1-1; 7 bases are shared with TRBD1. CDR1 LGHNA and CDR2 YNFKEQ come from the germline V gene. V was pared by 1 base and J by 1 base, with 0 bases of the junction left unmatched. The CDR3 is made up of 14 amino acids. The CDR3 DNA reads TGTGCCAGCAGCCAAGGACAGGGGAACACTGAAGCTTTCTTT. Residues: CASSQGQGNTEAFF.

This clone was seen just once. The V call is TRBV29-1, the J call TRBJ1-1; 9 nucleotides agree with TRBD1. V lost 7 bases, J lost 5 bases, and 8 bases stayed unmatched. The CDR3 loop spans 13 amino acids. CDR1 and CDR2 (germline): SQVTM, ANQGSEA. CDR3 nucleotides: TGCAGCGCCACCGACAGGGGGTTGACTGAAGCTTTCTTT. Encoded protein: CSATDRGLTEAFF.

The chain combines TRBV18 with TRBJ2-1; perhaps TRBD2 as D (5 bases). The length of the CDR3 is 18 residues. V was trimmed by 0 bases and J by 0 bases, leaving 15 bases between them. Per germline, CDR1 KGHSH and CDR2 LQKENI. The CDR3 bases are TGTGCCAGCTCACCACCACGGACGGGATGGAGCTCCTACAATGAGCAGTTCTTC. It yields the protein CASSPPRTGWSSYNEQFF.

V and J are TRBV7-2 and TRBJ1-1; D is unresolved. V was clipped by 2 bases and J by 0 bases, with 4 bases between them. CDR1 is SGHTA, CDR2 FQGNSA, per germline. The CDR3 totals 13 residues. The CDR3 coding sequence is TGTGCCAGCAGCTTATTCATGAACACTGAAGCTTTCTTT. This gives the protein CASSLFMNTEAFF.

V and J are TRBV5-8 and TRBJ2-3; D perhaps matches TRBD1 (6 bases). The germline V and J ends were trimmed by 5 bases and 6 bases, with 13 bases remaining between them. CDR1 is SGHTS and CDR2 is YDEGEE in the germline V gene. The CDR3 length is 13 residues. CDR3 sequence: CASRIGGSDTQYF. CDR3 bases: TGTGCCAGCAGAATTGGGGGCTCGGATACGCAGTATTTT.

The chain couples TRBV28 to TRBJ1-1; 9 nucleotides align to TRBD1. Looked up from germline, CDR1 is MDHEN and CDR2 is SYDVKM. V dropped 7 bases and J dropped 3; count of bases not matched to a gene: 24. The CDR3 length is 20 residues. CDR3 in amino acids: CASTLGQGGNWVIGDTEAFF. CDR3 bases: TGTGCCAGCACCTTGGGACAGGGCGGGAATTGGGTAATAGGTGACACTGAAGCTTTCTTT. Based on the CDR3 plus reference TRBV28 and TRBJ1-1, the full variable domain is DVKVTQSSRYLVKRTGEKVFLECVQDMDHENMFWYRQDPGLGLRLIYFSYDVKMKEKGDIPEGYSVSREKKERFSLILESASTNQTSMYLCASTLGQGGNWVIGDTEAFFGQGTRLTVV.

The chain recombines TRBV27 with TRBJ1-1; 7 positions match TRBD1. CDR1 and CDR2 (germline): MNHEY, SMNVEV (reference sequence). The CDR3 spans 14 residues. With 6 bases clipped from V and 5 bases from J, the junction kept 9 bases outside the gene matches. DNA for the CDR3: TGTGCCAGCAGGCCCCGACAGGGCGGGACTGAAGCTTTCTTT. This encodes CASRPRQGGTEAFF.

The chain recombines TRBV9 with TRBJ2-7; TRBD2 might be the D (6 bases). The germline CDR1 and CDR2 sequences are SGDLS and YYNGEE. V lost 0 bases and J 2 bases, leaving 21 bases between the germline ends. This CDR3 is built from 18 residues. The CDR3 here is CASSVEESQAGRTYEQYF. The DNA of the CDR3 is TGTGCCAGCAGCGTAGAGGAGAGTCAAGCGGGTCGTACCTACGAGCAGTACTTC.

V usage is TRBV25-1 and J usage is TRBJ1-1; D may be TRBD1 (5 bases). The V end lost 5 bases, the J end lost 7 bases, and 14 bases lay between the germline ends. Germline-derived CDR1 and CDR2 are MGHDK and SYGVNS. CDR3 length equals 13 residues. CDR3 loop: CASSRMGTNEAFF. As DNA, the CDR3 is TGTGCCAGCAGTCGAATGGGGACTAATGAAGCTTTCTTT.

This clone was observed a handful of times. This chain links TRBV30 with TRBJ1-5; D is perhaps TRBD1 (6 bases). Germline CDR1 GTSNPN, CDR2 SVGIG (reference sequence). The CDR3 spans 14 residues. Deletions cut 2 bases from V and 2 bases from J, with 10 bases between. CDR3 DNA: TGTGCCTGGAGTCCGCGACAGGGCAATCAGCCCCAGCATTTT. Its translation is CAWSPRQGNQPQHF.

The rearrangement links TRBV5-6 to TRBJ2-6; TRBD1 agrees at 9 bases. The CDR3 totals 17 residues. Trimming at V came to 5 bases and at J to 2 bases, leaving 8 bases not matched to a gene. Germline-derived CDR1 and CDR2 are SGHDT and YYEEEE. In DNA, the CDR3 is TGTGCCAGCAGTTTAGACAGGGGGTTGGCTGGGGCCAACGTCCTGACTTTC. It yields the protein CASSLDRGLAGANVLTF.

The V and J genes are TRBV15 and TRBJ2-5, with 8 bases matching TRBD2. The J call may not be correct, given that the DNA end is closer to TRBJ2-7. Looked up from germline, CDR1 is LNHNV and CDR2 is YYDKDF (reference sequence). CDR3 length: 16 amino acids. CDR3: CATSGQPGTSHYEQYF. The CDR3 DNA reads TGTGCCACCAGCGGACAACCCGGGACTAGTCACTACGAGCAGTACTTC.

This clone came up once. The chain has TRBV28 and TRBJ2-7; D is unclear. From germline, CDR1 is MDHEN and CDR2 SYDVKM. The CDR3 covers 13 residues. The germline V and J ends were trimmed by 1 base and 2 bases, with 6 bases remaining between them. The CDR3 reads CASSLSSTYEQYF. In nucleotides, the CDR3 is TGTGCCAGCAGTTTATCTAGTACCTACGAGCAGTACTTC.

V and J are TRBV10-3 and TRBJ2-7; 10 bases map to TRBD2. The V gene's germline CDR1 is ENHRY and CDR2 SYGVKD. The V segment lost 3 bases and the J segment 0 bases; nucleotides outside the gene matches: 2. This CDR3 comprises 15 residues. Here the CDR3 reads CAISELAGISYEQYF. DNA of the CDR3: TGTGCCATCAGTGAACTAGCGGGAATCTCCTACGAGCAGTACTTC.

The CDR3 DNA follows: TGTGCCAGCAGCTCGGGACTAGCGGGAGGCCTTTTGGTTACAGATACGCAGTATTTT. Translated: CASSSGLAGGLLVTDTQYF. The rearrangement joins TRBV7-9 to TRBJ2-3; 15 bases agree with TRBD2. J was trimmed by 3 bases and V by 4 bases; bases with no gene match: 11. CDR3 size: 19 residues. CDR1 and CDR2 (germline): SEHNR, FQNEAQ (reference sequence).

V gene TRBV27 combines with J gene TRBJ2-5, with TRBD1 matching 7 bases. The CDR3 runs 15 residues. Trimming at V came to 8 bases and at J to 2 bases, leaving 11 bases not matched to a gene. The germline CDR1 and CDR2 sequences are MNHEY and SMNVEV (reference sequence). This CDR3 reads CASRRPGQPQETQYF. CDR3 in DNA: TGTGCCAGCCGACGTCCGGGACAGCCACAAGAGACCCAGTACTTC.